Listed below are T cell receptor beta chains from one sample, sequenced in a study of T cells in Graves' hyperthyroidism and ophthalmopathy. TCRdb reprocessed the multiplex PCR reads via MiXCR and lists one record per CDR3 protein. The sample consists of roughly 380,000 distinct CDR3 sequences, approximately 14% of them appearing once. The sequenced sample was blood. Every receptor here comes from a woman aged 55 to 70 with Graves' hyperthyroidism. CDR3s include the opening cysteine and the closing phenylalanine or tryptophan. Fields, in order: V gene, clone size, D gene, J gene, CDR3 DNA, CDR3 protein. The D gene is left open where the match is weak. Each size is once, few, many or a size class.

>TRBV3-1|many|.|TRBJ1-3
TGTGCCAGCAGCCAAGAAGGAGGCTGGGGGGCCATATATTTT
CASSQEGGWGAIYF
>TRBV6-1|many|.|TRBJ1-5
TGTGCCAGCAGTGGGCAGGGTGATCAGCCCCAGCATTTT
CASSGQGDQPQHF
>TRBV6-5|many|.|TRBJ1-2
TGTGCCAGCAGTTACAATTCGGTGGGTGGCTACACCTTC
CASSYNSVGGYTF
>TRBV24-1|many|.|TRBJ2-2
TGTGCCACCAGTGGGAGCGGCTACCCGCGCGGGGAGCTGTTTTTT
CATSGSGYPRGELFF
>TRBV7-9|many|TRBD2|TRBJ2-1
TGTGCCAGCAGCTCTCTAGCGGGAACTGAGCAGTTCTTC
CASSSLAGTEQFF
>TRBV11-2|many|.|TRBJ2-7
TGTGCCAGCAGCTTCCACCGACAGGGAGGTTACGAGCAGTACTTC
CASSFHRQGGYEQYF
>TRBV20-1|few|TRBD1|TRBJ1-1
TGCAGTGCGCAACACGCGACAGGGGTCAACACTGAAGCTTTCTTT
CSAQHATGVNTEAFF
>TRBV6-2/TRBV6-3|few|TRBD2|TRBJ2-1
TGTGCCAGCATCCTAGCGGGAGAAAACAATGAGCAGTTCTTC
CASILAGENNEQFF
>TRBV2|many|.|TRBJ2-7
TGTGCCAGCAGAAGGCAACGGGGCTCCTACGAGCAGTACTTC
CASRRQRGSYEQYF
>TRBV5-4|few|TRBD1|TRBJ1-2
TGTGCCAGCAGCTCGCAGGGGGCAGGCTATGGCTACACCTTC
CASSSQGAGYGYTF
>TRBV7-2|many|TRBD2|TRBJ2-3
TGTGCCAGCAGCTTAAGTAGCGGGAGGATGGCAGATACGCAGTATTTT
CASSLSSGRMADTQYF